The source of this TCR beta chain is a study of T cell changes during pregnancy in multiple sclerosis (dated by TCRdb to the late 2010s). General notes on the study: The study examined how the T cell repertoire changed over the course of pregnancy in women with multiple sclerosis.

Libraries were prepared through the immunoSEQ multiplex PCR assay. The clones in this table, taken by TCRdb from immuneACCESS, are in-frame only. Not every clone is retained; where verified, under half of the shortfall comes from an unresolved V gene, and the cause of the rest is unknown. The sample table holds 35,000 to 45,000 clones, of which roughly 89% were seen once. More than 0.55% of the sample lies in the top ten. As to this clone: The antigen it binds to is not known. Base qualities were left out, and no much larger clone turns up one base away.

The germline V gene (reference sequence) supplies CDR1 LNHDA and CDR2 SQIVND. The CDR3 has 12 amino acids, counting the end cysteine and phenylalanine. The retained sequence is limited to the CDR3, 36 bases, with the frame set at the first base. V sheds 8 bases and J sheds 8 bases, leaving 15 bases between their ends. The receptor was derived from a female donor with multiple sclerosis, enrolled in a pregnancy study. Material: CD4+ T cells from peripheral blood mononuclear cells, obtained before pregnancy. The chain couples TRBV19 to TRBJ1-2, and TRBD1 may be the D gene, going by 5 matching bases. The nucleotide sequence reads TGTGCCAGTTGGAGGGGAAACGACGGCTACACCTTC. Translation gives CASWRGNDGYTF.